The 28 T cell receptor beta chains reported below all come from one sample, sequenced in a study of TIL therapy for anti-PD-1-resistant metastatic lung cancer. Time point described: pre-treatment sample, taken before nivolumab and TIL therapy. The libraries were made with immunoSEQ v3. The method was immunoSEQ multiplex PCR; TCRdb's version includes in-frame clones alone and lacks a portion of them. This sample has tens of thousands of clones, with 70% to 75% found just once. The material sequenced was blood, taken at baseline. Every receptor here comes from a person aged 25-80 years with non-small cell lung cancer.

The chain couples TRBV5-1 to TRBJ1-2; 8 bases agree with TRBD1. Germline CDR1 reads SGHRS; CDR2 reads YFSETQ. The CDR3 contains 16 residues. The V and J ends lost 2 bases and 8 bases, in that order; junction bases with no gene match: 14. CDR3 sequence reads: CASSLTGQGISEGYTF. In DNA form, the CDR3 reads TGCGCCAGCAGCTTAACCGGACAGGGCATCTCGGAAGGCTACACCTTC.

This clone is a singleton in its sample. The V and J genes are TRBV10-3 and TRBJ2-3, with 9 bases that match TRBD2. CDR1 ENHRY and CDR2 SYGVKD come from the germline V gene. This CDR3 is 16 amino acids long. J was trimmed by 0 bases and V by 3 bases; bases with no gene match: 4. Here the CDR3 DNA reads TGTGCCATCAGTGAAGTGCGGGAGGGAAGCACAGATACGCAGTATTTT. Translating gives CAISEVREGSTDTQYF.

CDR3 nucleotides: TGCGCCAGCAGCCATAGGGACAGGGGAAACTATGGCTACACCTTC. Translated, it gives CASSHRDRGNYGYTF. This chain uses TRBV4-3 with TRBJ1-2, with 10 bases matching TRBD1. The V and J ends lost 3 bases and 2 bases, in that order; junction bases with no gene match: 3. Per the germline V gene, CDR1 is LGHNA and CDR2 is YSLEER. The CDR3 spans 15 residues.

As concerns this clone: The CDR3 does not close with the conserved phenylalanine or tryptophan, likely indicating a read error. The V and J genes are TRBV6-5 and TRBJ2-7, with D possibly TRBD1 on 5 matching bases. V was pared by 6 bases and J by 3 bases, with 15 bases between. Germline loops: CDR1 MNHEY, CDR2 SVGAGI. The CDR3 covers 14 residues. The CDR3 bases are TGTGCCAGCAGCCCAGGTCAGGGCAGCTACGAGCAGTACTCC. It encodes CASSPGQGSYEQYS.

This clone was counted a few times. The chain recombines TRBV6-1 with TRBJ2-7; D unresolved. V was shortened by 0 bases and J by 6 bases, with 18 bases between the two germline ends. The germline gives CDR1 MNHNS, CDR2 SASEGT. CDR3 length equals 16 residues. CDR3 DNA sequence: TGTGCCAGCAGTGAAGCGCCCCCGGCCCTACCTTCCGAGCAGTACTTC. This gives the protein CASSEAPPALPSEQYF.

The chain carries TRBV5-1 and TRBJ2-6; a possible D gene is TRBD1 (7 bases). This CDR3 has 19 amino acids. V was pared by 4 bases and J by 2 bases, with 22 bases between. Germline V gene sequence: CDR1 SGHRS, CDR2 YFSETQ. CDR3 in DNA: TGCGCCAGCAGCCCGTGGAGGGGGCGCGATTTTGCTGGGGCCAACGTCCTGACTTTC. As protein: CASSPWRGRDFAGANVLTF.

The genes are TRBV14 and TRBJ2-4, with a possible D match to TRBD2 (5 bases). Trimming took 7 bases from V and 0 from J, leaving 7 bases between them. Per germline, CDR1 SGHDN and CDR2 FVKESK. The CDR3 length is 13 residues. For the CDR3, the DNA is TGTGCCAGCACCGGACTAGCCAAAAACATTCAGTACTTC. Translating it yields CASTGLAKNIQYF.

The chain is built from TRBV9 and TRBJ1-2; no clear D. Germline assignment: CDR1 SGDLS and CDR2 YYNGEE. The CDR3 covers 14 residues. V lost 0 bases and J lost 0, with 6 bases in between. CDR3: CASSVASTNYGYTF. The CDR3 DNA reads TGTGCCAGCAGCGTAGCCTCAACTAACTATGGCTACACCTTC. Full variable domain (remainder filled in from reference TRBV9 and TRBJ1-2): DSGVTQTPKHLITATGQRVTLRCSPRSGDLSVYWYQQSLDQGLQFLIQYYNGEERAKGNILERFSAQQFPDLHSELNLSSLELGDSALYFCASSVASTNYGYTFGSGTRLTVV.

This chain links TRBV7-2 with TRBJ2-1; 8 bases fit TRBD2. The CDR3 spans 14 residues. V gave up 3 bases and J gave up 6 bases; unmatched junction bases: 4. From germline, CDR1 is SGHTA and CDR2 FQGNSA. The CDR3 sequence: CASSFLAGFNEQFF. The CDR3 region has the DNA TGTGCCAGCAGCTTTCTAGCGGGTTTCAATGAGCAGTTCTTC.

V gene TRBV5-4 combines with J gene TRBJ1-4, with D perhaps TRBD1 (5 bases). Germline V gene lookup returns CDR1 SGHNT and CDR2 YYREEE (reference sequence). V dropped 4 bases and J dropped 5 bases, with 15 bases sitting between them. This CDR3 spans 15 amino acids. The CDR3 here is CASSQGGGENEKLFF. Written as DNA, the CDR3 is TGTGCCAGCAGCCAGGGAGGAGGGGAAAATGAAAAACTGTTTTTT. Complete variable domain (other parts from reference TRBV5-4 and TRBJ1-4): ETGVTQSPTHLIKTRGQQVTLRCSSQSGHNTVSWYQQALGQGPQFIFQYYREEENGRGNFPPRFSGLQFPNYSSELNVNALELDDSALYLCASSQGGGENEKLFFGSGTQLSVL.

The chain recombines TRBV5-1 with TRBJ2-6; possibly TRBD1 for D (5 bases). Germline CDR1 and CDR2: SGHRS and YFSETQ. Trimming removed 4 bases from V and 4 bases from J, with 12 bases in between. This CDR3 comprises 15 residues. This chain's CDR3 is CASSPRVAGANVLTF. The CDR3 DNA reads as TGCGCCAGCAGCCCCAGGGTTGCCGGGGCCAACGTCCTGACTTTC.

As DNA, the CDR3 is TGTGCCAGCAGCCAAGTCAGGATAGAGGGGAGCATATTTGGGGAGACCCAGTACTTC. Its translation: CASSQVRIEGSIFGETQYF. V usage is TRBV4-2 and J usage is TRBJ2-5, with D possibly being TRBD1 or TRBD2 (5 bases each). CDR1 is LGHNA, CDR2 YNFKEQ, per germline. There are 19 residues in the CDR3. With 1 base removed from V and 5 bases from J, the gap between germline ends came to 26 bases.

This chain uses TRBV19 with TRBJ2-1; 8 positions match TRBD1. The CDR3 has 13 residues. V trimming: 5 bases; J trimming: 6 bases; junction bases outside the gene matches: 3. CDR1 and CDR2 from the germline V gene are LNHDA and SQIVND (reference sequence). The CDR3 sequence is CASSPTGGNEQFF. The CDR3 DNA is TGTGCCAGTAGTCCAACAGGGGGCAATGAGCAGTTCTTC.

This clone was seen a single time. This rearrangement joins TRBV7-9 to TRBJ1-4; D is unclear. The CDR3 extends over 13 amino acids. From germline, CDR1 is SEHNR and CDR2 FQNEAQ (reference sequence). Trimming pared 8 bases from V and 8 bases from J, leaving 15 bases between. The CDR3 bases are TGTGCCAGCCAAGCGGGTTTTAGGGAAAAACTGTTTTTT. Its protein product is CASQAGFREKLFF.

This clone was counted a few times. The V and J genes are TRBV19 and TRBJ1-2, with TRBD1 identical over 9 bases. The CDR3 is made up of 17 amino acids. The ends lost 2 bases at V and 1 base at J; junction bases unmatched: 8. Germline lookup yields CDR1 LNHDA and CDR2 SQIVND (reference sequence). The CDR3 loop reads CASSIWGQGPYNYGYTF. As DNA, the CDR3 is TGTGCCAGTAGTATATGGGGACAGGGCCCCTATAACTATGGCTACACCTTC.

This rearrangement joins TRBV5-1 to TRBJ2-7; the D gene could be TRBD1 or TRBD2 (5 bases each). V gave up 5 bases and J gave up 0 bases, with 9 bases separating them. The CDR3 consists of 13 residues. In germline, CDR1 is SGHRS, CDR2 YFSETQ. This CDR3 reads CASSLGVSYEQYF. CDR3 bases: TGCGCCAGCAGTCTGGGGGTCTCCTACGAGCAGTACTTC.

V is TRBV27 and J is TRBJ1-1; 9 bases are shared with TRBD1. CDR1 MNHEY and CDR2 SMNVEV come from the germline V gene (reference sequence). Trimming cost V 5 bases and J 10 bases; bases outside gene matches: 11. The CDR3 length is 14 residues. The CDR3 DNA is TGTGCCAGCAGTACCTTTACAGGGGGCCAGGGAGCTTTCTTT. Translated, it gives CASSTFTGGQGAFF.

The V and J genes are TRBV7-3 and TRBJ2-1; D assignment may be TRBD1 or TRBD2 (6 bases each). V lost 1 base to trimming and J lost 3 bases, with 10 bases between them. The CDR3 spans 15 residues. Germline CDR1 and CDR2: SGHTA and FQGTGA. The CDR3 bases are TGTGCCAGCAGCTTAAGGGGGGCTAACTACAATGAGCAGTTCTTC. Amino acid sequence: CASSLRGANYNEQFF.

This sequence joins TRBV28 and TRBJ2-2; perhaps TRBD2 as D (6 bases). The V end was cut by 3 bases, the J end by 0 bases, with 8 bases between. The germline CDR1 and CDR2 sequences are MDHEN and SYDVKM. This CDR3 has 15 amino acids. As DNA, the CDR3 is TGTGCCAGCAGTTTCGGACTACCGAACACCGGGGAGCTGTTTTTT. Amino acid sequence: CASSFGLPNTGELFF. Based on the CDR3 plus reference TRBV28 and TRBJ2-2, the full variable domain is DVKVTQSSRYLVKRTGEKVFLECVQDMDHENMFWYRQDPGLGLRLIYFSYDVKMKEKGDIPEGYSVSREKKERFSLILESASTNQTSMYLCASSFGLPNTGELFFGEGSRLTVL.

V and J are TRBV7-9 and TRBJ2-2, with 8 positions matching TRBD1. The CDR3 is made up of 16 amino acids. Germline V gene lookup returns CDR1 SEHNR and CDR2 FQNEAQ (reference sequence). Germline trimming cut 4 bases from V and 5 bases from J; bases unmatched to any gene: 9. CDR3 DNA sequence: TGTGCCAGCAGCTGGACCGGGACAGGAAGGACCGGGGAGCTGTTTTTT. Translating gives CASSWTGTGRTGELFF.

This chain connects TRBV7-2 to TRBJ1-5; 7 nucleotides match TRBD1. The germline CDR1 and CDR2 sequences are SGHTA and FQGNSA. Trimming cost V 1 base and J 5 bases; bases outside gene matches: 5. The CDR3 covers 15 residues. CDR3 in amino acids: CASSLDRGPYQPQHF. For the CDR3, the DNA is TGTGCCAGCAGCTTAGACAGGGGTCCGTATCAGCCCCAGCATTTT.

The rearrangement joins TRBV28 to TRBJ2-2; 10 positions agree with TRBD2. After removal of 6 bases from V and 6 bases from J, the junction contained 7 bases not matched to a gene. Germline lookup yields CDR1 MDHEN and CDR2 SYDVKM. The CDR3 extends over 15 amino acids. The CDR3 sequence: CASSASGRAAGELFF. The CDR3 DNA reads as TGTGCCAGCAGCGCGAGCGGGAGGGCCGCCGGGGAGCTGTTTTTT.

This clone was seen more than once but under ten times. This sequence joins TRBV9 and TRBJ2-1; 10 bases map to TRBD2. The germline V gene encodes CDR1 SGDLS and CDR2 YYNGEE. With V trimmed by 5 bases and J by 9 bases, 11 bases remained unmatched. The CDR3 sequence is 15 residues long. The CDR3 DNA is TGTGCCAGCAGTGTGCGTCTAGCGGGGGAGGGTGAGCAGTTCTTC. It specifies CASSVRLAGEGEQFF.

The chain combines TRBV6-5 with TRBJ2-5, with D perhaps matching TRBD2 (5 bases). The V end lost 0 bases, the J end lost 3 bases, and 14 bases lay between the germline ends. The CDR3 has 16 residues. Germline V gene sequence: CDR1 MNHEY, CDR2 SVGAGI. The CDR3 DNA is TGTGCCAGCAGTTACTCGGGAAAGCTGCGGGAAGAGACCCAGTACTTC. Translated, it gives CASSYSGKLREETQYF.

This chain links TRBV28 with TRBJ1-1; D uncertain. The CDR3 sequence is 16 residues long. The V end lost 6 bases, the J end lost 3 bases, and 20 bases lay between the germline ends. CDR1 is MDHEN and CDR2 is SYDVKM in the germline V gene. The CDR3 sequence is CASSYTPRLVHTEAFF. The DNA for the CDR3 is TGTGCCAGCAGCTACACTCCCCGTTTGGTGCACACTGAAGCTTTCTTT.

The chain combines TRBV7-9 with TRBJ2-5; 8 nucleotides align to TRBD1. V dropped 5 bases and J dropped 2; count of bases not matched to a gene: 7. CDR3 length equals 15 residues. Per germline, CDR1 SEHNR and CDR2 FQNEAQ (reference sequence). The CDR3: CASSTSDREQETQYF. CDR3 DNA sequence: TGTGCCAGCAGCACCTCGGACAGGGAACAAGAGACCCAGTACTTC.

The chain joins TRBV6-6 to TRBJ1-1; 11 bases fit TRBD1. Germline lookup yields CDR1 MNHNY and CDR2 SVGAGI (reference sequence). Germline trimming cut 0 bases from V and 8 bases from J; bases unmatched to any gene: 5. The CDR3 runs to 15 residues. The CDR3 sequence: CASSYSRDRGMEAFF. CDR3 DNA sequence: TGTGCCAGCAGTTACTCGAGGGACAGGGGGATGGAAGCTTTCTTT.

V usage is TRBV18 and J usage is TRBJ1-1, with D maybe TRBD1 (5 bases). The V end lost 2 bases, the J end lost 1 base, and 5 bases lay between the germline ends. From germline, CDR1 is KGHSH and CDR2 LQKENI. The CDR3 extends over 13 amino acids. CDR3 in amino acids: CASSPGQNTEAFF. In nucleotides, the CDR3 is TGTGCCAGCTCACCAGGACAGAACACTGAAGCTTTCTTT.